These 9 T cell receptor beta chains originate from one sample sequenced in a study of cytomegalovirus exposure and HLA in healthy donors. The PCR used 60 Vbeta and 13 Jbeta primers. Produced via immunoSEQ multiplex PCR; TCRdb's table is partial and in-frame only. The sample has 30,000 to 40,000 clones; 70% to 80% are singletons. The sample comprised PBMCs. Receptor source: a woman aged 25 to 39 in good health and CMV-seropositive.

This chain links TRBV18 with TRBJ1-4; a possible D gene is TRBD1 (5 bases). Germline CDR1 reads KGHSH; CDR2 reads LQKENI. V lost 0 bases to trimming and J lost 5 bases, with 13 bases between them. The length of the CDR3 is 16 residues. The CDR3 protein is CASSPPGLGRNEKLFF. CDR3 sequence (DNA): TGTGCCAGCTCACCACCGGGACTGGGAAGGAATGAAAAACTGTTTTTT.

This clone appeared a single time. The J gene is TRBJ2-5, the V gene TRBV5-1; D is perhaps TRBD1 (5 bases). Trimming took 4 bases from V and 2 from J, leaving 9 bases between them. The CDR3 consists of 13 residues. Germline-derived CDR1 and CDR2 are SGHRS and YFSETQ. The CDR3, as DNA: TGCGCCAGCAGCCCGACAGTTCAAGAGACCCAGTACTTC. Amino acid sequence: CASSPTVQETQYF.

The V gene is TRBV4-1, the J gene TRBJ2-7, with 10 bases fitting TRBD2. Germline-derived CDR1 and CDR2 are MGHRA and YSYEKL. The CDR3 runs to 16 residues. V was clipped by 4 bases and J by 3 bases; unmatched bases: 9. The DNA for the CDR3 is TGCGCCAGCAGCCCCGGAACTAGCGGGGCCCTCTACGAGCAGTACTTC. As protein: CASSPGTSGALYEQYF.

The chain links TRBV2 to TRBJ1-6; no clear D gene. V was cut by 2 bases and J by 7 bases, with 6 bases left in between. Germline lookup yields CDR1 SNHLY and CDR2 FYNNEI. The CDR3 extends over 13 amino acids. This CDR3 reads CASSELANSPLHF. The CDR3 nucleotides are TGTGCCAGCAGTGAATTGGCCAATTCACCCCTCCACTTT.

The chain has TRBV18 and TRBJ1-1; TRBD1 matches at 11 bases. CDR1 is KGHSH, CDR2 LQKENI, per germline. The J segment lost 2 bases and the V segment lost 2 bases, leaving 7 bases of the junction unmatched. This CDR3 has 17 residues. The CDR3 DNA sequence: TGTGCCAGCTCACCAGGACAGGGGGCAGGTGATAACACTGAAGCTTTCTTT. Translation: CASSPGQGAGDNTEAFF.

Relative to its sample, this clone is large. The chain couples TRBV7-8 to TRBJ2-1, with D perhaps TRBD1 (6 bases). Germline CDR1 and CDR2: SGHVS and FQNEAQ. V was pared by 1 base and J by 3 bases, with 10 bases between. This CDR3 has 15 residues. CDR3 residues: CASSLDGGYYNEQFF. CDR3 nucleotide sequence: TGTGCCAGCAGCTTAGATGGGGGCTACTACAATGAGCAGTTCTTC. Complete variable domain (other parts from reference TRBV7-8 and TRBJ2-1): GAGVSQSPRYKVAKRGQDVALRCDPISGHVSLFWYQQALGQGPEFLTYFQNEAQLDKSGLPSDRFFAERPEGSVSTLKIQRTQQEDSAVYLCASSLDGGYYNEQFFGPGTRLTVL.

This rearrangement joins TRBV7-9 to TRBJ2-1; 9 nucleotides agree with TRBD2. In germline, CDR1 is SEHNR, CDR2 FQNEAQ (reference sequence). The CDR3 spans 16 residues. The V segment lost 2 bases and the J segment 4 bases; nucleotides outside the gene matches: 6. The CDR3 DNA sequence: TGTGCCAGCAGCTTACTAAGCGGGGGGCAATACAATGAGCAGTTCTTC. As protein: CASSLLSGGQYNEQFF.

This clone was picked up one time. The junction does not match germline at one end; this may be a read error. The chain combines TRBV27 with TRBJ2-7; D gene uncertain. This CDR3 comprises 15 residues. Germline assignment: CDR1 MNHEY and CDR2 SMNVEV (reference sequence). As DNA, the CDR3 is TGTTCCAGCAGTTTATCCACTCACCGAAAGTTAGAGCAGTACTTC. Protein: CSSSLSTHRKLEQYF.

This clone was picked up one time. The chain joins TRBV4-2 to TRBJ2-6; tentatively, D is TRBD2 (6 bases). The ends were cut back, 0 bases at V and 0 bases at J, with 9 bases in the middle. CDR3 length: 17 amino acids. Germline assignment: CDR1 LGHNA and CDR2 YNFKEQ. The CDR3 loop reads CASSQDERASGANVLTF. The CDR3 DNA sequence: TGTGCCAGCAGCCAAGACGAGCGGGCCTCTGGGGCCAACGTCCTGACTTTC.